A selection of T cell receptor beta chains follows, all from one sample in a study of blood T cells in healthy people across ages. TCRdb reprocessed the 5' RACE reads via MiXCR and lists one record per CDR3 protein. The profile shows some 1,800,000 distinct CDR3 sequences, about two fifths of them singletons. Sequenced material: blood. Receptors were obtained from a human donor in good health. Each CDR3 is given without its conserved first and last residue. Fields, in order: V gene, J gene, D gene, CDR3 protein. D genes are given only for firm matches.

v_call: TRBV5-6
j_call: TRBJ2-3
d_call: NA
cdr3_aa: ASSFLPELAADTQY

v_call: TRBV4-3
j_call: TRBJ2-5
d_call: NA
cdr3_aa: ASSQEFGSPSQY

v_call: TRBV4-2
j_call: TRBJ2-6
d_call: NA
cdr3_aa: ASSQDIRPARWANVLT

v_call: TRBV29-1
j_call: TRBJ1-6
d_call: NA
cdr3_aa: SVADSIRNSPLH

v_call: TRBV9
j_call: TRBJ1-4
d_call: NA
cdr3_aa: ASSVGAAPNEKLF

v_call: TRBV29-1
j_call: TRBJ2-1
d_call: NA
cdr3_aa: SVEPRLSYNEQF

v_call: TRBV5-1
j_call: TRBJ1-2
d_call: TRBD1
cdr3_aa: ASRLTGGDYGYT

v_call: TRBV7-9
j_call: TRBJ2-7
d_call: NA
cdr3_aa: ASSLAEGVPPYEQY

v_call: TRBV4-3
j_call: TRBJ2-3
d_call: NA
cdr3_aa: ASSQDLGGADTQY

v_call: TRBV12-3/TRBV12-4
j_call: TRBJ1-3
d_call: NA
cdr3_aa: ASSNGGAGNTIY

v_call: TRBV9
j_call: TRBJ1-1
d_call: NA
cdr3_aa: ASSVGPGPYQTEAF

v_call: TRBV5-1
j_call: TRBJ1-2
d_call: NA
cdr3_aa: ASSFRAEGYT

v_call: TRBV7-4
j_call: TRBJ2-7
d_call: NA
cdr3_aa: ASSYGTPSYEQY

v_call: TRBV29-1
j_call: TRBJ2-3
d_call: TRBD2
cdr3_aa: SVDGGGHPDTQY

v_call: TRBV5-6
j_call: NA
d_call: NA
cdr3_aa: ASSSITNRDEQY

v_call: TRBV24-1
j_call: TRBJ2-7
d_call: NA
cdr3_aa: ATSDATQLSYEQY

v_call: TRBV5-6
j_call: TRBJ1-1
d_call: TRBD1
cdr3_aa: ASSSKQGASTEAF

v_call: TRBV7-2
j_call: TRBJ2-1
d_call: NA
cdr3_aa: ASSSLVGPGEQF

v_call: TRBV6-2/TRBV6-3
j_call: TRBJ2-1
d_call: NA
cdr3_aa: ASSFMGNNGQF

v_call: TRBV20-1
j_call: TRBJ2-1
d_call: NA
cdr3_aa: SAQAVAGQSYNEQF

v_call: TRBV7-2
j_call: TRBJ2-3
d_call: NA
cdr3_aa: ASSRLYGDTQY

v_call: TRBV20-1
j_call: TRBJ1-2
d_call: NA
cdr3_aa: SAPAVGGAWVYGYT

v_call: TRBV6-5
j_call: TRBJ1-6
d_call: NA
cdr3_aa: ASSYFDALRSPLH

v_call: TRBV4-1
j_call: NA
d_call: TRBD1
cdr3_aa: ASSPQRQGRLNEQY

v_call: TRBV11-1
j_call: TRBJ2-1
d_call: TRBD2
cdr3_aa: ASSLRGGFGEQF

v_call: TRBV2
j_call: TRBJ1-5
d_call: TRBD1
cdr3_aa: ASSSDRGGGQPQH

v_call: TRBV9
j_call: TRBJ1-5
d_call: NA
cdr3_aa: ASSAGAQSNQPQH

v_call: TRBV13
j_call: TRBJ2-7
d_call: TRBD2
cdr3_aa: ASRFQSGDSYEQY

v_call: TRBV7-9
j_call: TRBJ2-5
d_call: NA
cdr3_aa: ASSLISGEKTQY

v_call: TRBV4-3
j_call: TRBJ2-5
d_call: NA
cdr3_aa: ASSYGLSEQETQY

v_call: TRBV5-1
j_call: TRBJ2-1
d_call: NA
cdr3_aa: ASSNGGSKNEQF

v_call: TRBV6-2/TRBV6-3
j_call: TRBJ1-1
d_call: TRBD1
cdr3_aa: ASRTGGTEAF

v_call: TRBV7-4
j_call: TRBJ1-5
d_call: TRBD1
cdr3_aa: ASSFTQGQDQPQH

v_call: TRBV5-1
j_call: TRBJ1-5
d_call: NA
cdr3_aa: ASSPYSGGNQPQH

v_call: TRBV20-1
j_call: TRBJ2-3
d_call: NA
cdr3_aa: SARQVDTQY

v_call: TRBV6-1
j_call: TRBJ2-4
d_call: NA
cdr3_aa: ASSELAEAKTIQY

v_call: TRBV5-1
j_call: TRBJ1-4
d_call: TRBD1
cdr3_aa: ASSIRGGEKLF

v_call: TRBV29-1
j_call: TRBJ1-2
d_call: TRBD1
cdr3_aa: SVRTGLNYGHT

v_call: TRBV10-3
j_call: TRBJ2-5
d_call: TRBD2
cdr3_aa: AIRTSGEQETQY

v_call: TRBV10-3
j_call: TRBJ1-2
d_call: NA
cdr3_aa: AISESNFGKGGYT

v_call: TRBV20-1
j_call: TRBJ1-3
d_call: NA
cdr3_aa: SAQNRDRGNTIY

v_call: TRBV5-1
j_call: TRBJ2-6
d_call: NA
cdr3_aa: ASSPVATGANVLT

v_call: TRBV6-2/TRBV6-3
j_call: NA
d_call: NA
cdr3_aa: ASSPEATQY

v_call: TRBV12-5
j_call: TRBJ1-4
d_call: NA
cdr3_aa: ASGLYDLTIEKLF

v_call: TRBV7-9
j_call: TRBJ2-3
d_call: TRBD2
cdr3_aa: AGDTSGKTDTQY

v_call: TRBV20-1
j_call: TRBJ1-5
d_call: NA
cdr3_aa: SALRGDNQH

v_call: TRBV6-5
j_call: TRBJ2-4
d_call: TRBD1
cdr3_aa: ASSYSGQGGLEQY

v_call: TRBV5-6
j_call: TRBJ2-7
d_call: TRBD1
cdr3_aa: ASSMTGTGLREEQY

v_call: TRBV25-1
j_call: TRBJ2-7
d_call: NA
cdr3_aa: AGSELEGEWEQY

v_call: TRBV5-1
j_call: TRBJ2-3
d_call: NA
cdr3_aa: ASSFEVNTDTQY

v_call: TRBV6-6
j_call: TRBJ2-7
d_call: TRBD1
cdr3_aa: ASSSGPWTGSYEQY

v_call: TRBV28
j_call: TRBJ1-2
d_call: TRBD1
cdr3_aa: ASSTTGGDYGYT

v_call: TRBV9
j_call: TRBJ1-4
d_call: TRBD1
cdr3_aa: ASSVGRDRGSATNEKLF